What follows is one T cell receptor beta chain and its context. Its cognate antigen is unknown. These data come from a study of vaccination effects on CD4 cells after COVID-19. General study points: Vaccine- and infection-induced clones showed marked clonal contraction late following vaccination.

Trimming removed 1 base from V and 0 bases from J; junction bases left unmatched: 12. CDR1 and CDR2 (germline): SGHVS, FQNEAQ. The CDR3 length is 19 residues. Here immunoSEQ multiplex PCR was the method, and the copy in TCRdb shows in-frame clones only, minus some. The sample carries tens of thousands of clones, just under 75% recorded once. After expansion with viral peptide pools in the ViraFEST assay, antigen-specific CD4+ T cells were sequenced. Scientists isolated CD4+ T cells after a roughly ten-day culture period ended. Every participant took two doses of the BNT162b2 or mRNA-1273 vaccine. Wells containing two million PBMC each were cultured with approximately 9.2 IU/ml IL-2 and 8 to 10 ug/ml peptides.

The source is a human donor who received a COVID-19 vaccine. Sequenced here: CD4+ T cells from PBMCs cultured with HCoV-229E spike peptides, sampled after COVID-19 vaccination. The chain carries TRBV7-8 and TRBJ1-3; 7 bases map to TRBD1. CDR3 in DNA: TGTGCCAGCAGCTTAGACGCTACGACAGGGCCTTACTCTGGAAACACCATATATTTT. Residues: CASSLDATTGPYSGNTIYF. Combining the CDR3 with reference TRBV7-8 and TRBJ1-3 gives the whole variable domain GAGVSQSPRYKVAKRGQDVALRCDPISGHVSLFWYQQALGQGPEFLTYFQNEAQLDKSGLPSDRFFAERPEGSVSTLKIQRTQQEDSAVYLCASSLDATTGPYSGNTIYFGEGSWLTVV.